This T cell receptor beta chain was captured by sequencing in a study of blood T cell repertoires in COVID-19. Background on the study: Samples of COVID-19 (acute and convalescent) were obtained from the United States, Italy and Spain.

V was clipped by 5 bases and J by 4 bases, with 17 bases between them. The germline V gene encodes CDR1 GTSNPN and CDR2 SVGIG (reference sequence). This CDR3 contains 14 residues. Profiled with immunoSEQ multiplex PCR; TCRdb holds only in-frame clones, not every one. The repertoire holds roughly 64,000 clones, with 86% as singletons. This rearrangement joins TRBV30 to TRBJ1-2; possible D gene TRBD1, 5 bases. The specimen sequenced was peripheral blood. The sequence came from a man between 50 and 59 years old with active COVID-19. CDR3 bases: TGTGCCTGGGGGGCAACGACATTGGGCTATGGCTACACCTTC. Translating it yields CAWGATTLGYGYTF.